This TCR delta chain was captured by sequencing in a study of Vδ1+ human thymocytes. Study-wide results and caveats: Despite high sort purity, roughly 20% of thymic T cell receptor delta sequences were Vdelta2. Highly polyclonal TRG and TRD repertoires with Gaussian CDR3 length distributions appeared in thymus. Donors shared many TRG clonotypes but few TRD clonotypes.

The sorted cells were CD3+ Vdelta1+ Vdelta2- thymocytes from alphabeta-depleted thymus. Sorted Vdelta1+ thymocytes were about 97% to 99.6% pure. Sequences come from RNA converted to cDNA by reverse transcription. Pooled V-gene forward primers with one constant-region reverse primer generated the CDR3 amplicons by multiplex PCR. TCRdb re-called clones from the multiplex PCR reads via CATT. The sample consists of around 56,000 delta-chain clones, around 16% of them appearing once. The CDR3 totals 15 residues. V lost 1 base to trimming and J lost 1 base, with 10 bases between them. In germline, CDR1 is TSWWSYY, CDR2 QGS. This clone has just a few counts. Its cognate antigen is unknown.

The TCR originated in a girl under three years old who had congenital heart surgery. The chain carries TRDV1 and TRDJ1; D gene unclear. The specimen was Vdelta1+ gamma-delta thymocytes from the thymus. Subset given: FACS-sorted CD3+ TCRalphabeta- TCRVdelta1+ TCRVdelta2- thymocytes. The CDR3 region is CALGEPPRSTDKLIF. CDR3 DNA sequence: TGTGCTCTTGGGGAACCCCCACGTTCCACCGATAAACTCATCTTT.